The next 10 T cell receptor beta chains were all read from a single sample in a study of blood T cell repertoires in COVID-19. Generated by immunoSEQ multiplex PCR, the TCRdb table keeps only in-frame clones and is missing some. The sample shows under 250,000 clones, roughly 80% of them seen only once. The material sequenced was PBMCs or T cells enriched from blood (not recorded which). All receptors derive from a woman in her thirties or forties who had been exposed to COVID-19.

V and J are TRBV4-2 and TRBJ2-2; 15 bases are shared with TRBD2. The V gene end was trimmed by 1 base and the J gene end by 7 bases; junction bases not matched to a gene: 10. The length of the CDR3 is 19 residues. Germline CDR1 LGHNA, CDR2 YNFKEQ. CDR3 protein: CASSQGTSGGGGPSGELFF. As DNA, the CDR3 is TGTGCCAGCAGCCAAGGGACTAGCGGGGGGGGCGGTCCCAGCGGGGAGCTGTTTTTT.

The J gene is TRBJ2-3, the V gene TRBV5-1, with D perhaps TRBD2 (6 bases). CDR1 and CDR2 (germline): SGHRS, YFSETQ. The CDR3 totals 16 residues. Trimming shortened V by 2 bases and J by 0 bases, and 13 bases separated the two germline ends. DNA for the CDR3: TGCGCCAGCAGCTTCAGGACGGGGGAGAGCACAGATACGCAGTATTTT. Protein: CASSFRTGESTDTQYF. The entire variable domain, with the rest obtained from reference TRBV5-1 and TRBJ2-3, is as follows: KAGVTQTPRYLIKTRGQQVTLSCSPISGHRSVSWYQQTPGQGLQFLFEYFSETQRNKGNFPGRFSGRQFSNSRSEMNVSTLELGDSALYLCASSFRTGESTDTQYFGPGTRLTVL.

The chain joins TRBV7-9 to TRBJ1-5; TRBD1 might be the D (5 bases). There are 14 residues in the CDR3. Deletions cut 5 bases from V and 4 bases from J, with 12 bases between. Germline values: CDR1 SEHNR, CDR2 FQNEAQ (reference sequence). CDR3 in DNA: TGTGCCAGCAGCGCGCCAGGGTGGAATCAGCCCCAGCATTTT. It yields the protein CASSAPGWNQPQHF.

V is TRBV7-6 and J is TRBJ1-6; 7 bases match TRBD1. V trimming: 3 bases; J trimming: 5 bases; junction bases outside the gene matches: 7. This CDR3 has 16 residues. Germline V gene data show CDR1 as SGHVS and CDR2 as FNYEAQ. The DNA of the CDR3 is TGTGCCAGCAGCTTGGAAGCCGGGACAGATAATTCACCCCTCCACTTT. Translation: CASSLEAGTDNSPLHF.

The V call is TRBV7-8, the J call TRBJ1-5; maybe TRBD1 (6 bases). Per the germline V gene, CDR1 is SGHVS and CDR2 is FQNEAQ. The CDR3 is made up of 17 amino acids. V was shortened by 5 bases and J by 3 bases, with 20 bases between the two germline ends. The CDR3 reads CASSRGMDRSINQPQHF. CDR3 coding DNA: TGTGCCAGCAGCCGAGGGATGGACAGAAGTATCAATCAGCCCCAGCATTTT.

To note about this clone: Sequence at one end of the junction differs from germline and may be a read error. The CDR3, as DNA: TGTGCCAGCAGCCCCGGGACAGGGAACCCCGGGGAGCTGTTTTTT. This sequence encodes CASSPGTGNPGELFF. The chain employs TRBV5-6 and TRBJ2-2, with 9 bases that match TRBD1. The CDR3 is made up of 15 amino acids. CDR1 is SGHDT, CDR2 YYEEEE, per germline. Full variable domain (outside the CDR3, taken from reference TRBV5-6 and TRBJ2-2): DAGVTQSPTHLIKTRGQQVTLRCSPKSGHDTVSWYQQALGQGPQFIFQYYEEEERQRGNFPDRFSGHQFPNYSSELNVNALLLGDSALYLCASSPGTGNPGELFFGEGSRLTVL.

The chain couples TRBV2 to TRBJ1-6; tentative D call: TRBD1 (5 bases). The germline V gene encodes CDR1 SNHLY and CDR2 FYNNEI. V shed 11 bases and J shed 3 bases, with 17 bases lying between them. The length of the CDR3 is 15 residues. CDR3 DNA sequence: TGTGCCGGACGGGGGTGGGAGGGCTATAATTCACCCCTCCACTTT. This codes for CAGRGWEGYNSPLHF.

V and J are TRBV6-5 and TRBJ2-5, with TRBD1 matching 8 bases. This CDR3 region has 14 residues. Unmatched junction bases numbered 10, after V lost 7 bases and J lost 6 bases. Germline V CDR1 and CDR2: MNHEY, SVGAGI. The DNA of the CDR3 is TGTGCCAGCATGCCCAGGGGGCTTAGGAAGACCCAGTACTTC. Protein: CASMPRGLRKTQYF.

This chain connects TRBV4-3 to TRBJ2-7, with D possibly being TRBD2 (5 bases). The germline gives CDR1 LGHNA, CDR2 YSLEER. This CDR3 contains 13 residues. Trimming took 4 bases from V and 5 from J, leaving 12 bases between them. In nucleotides, the CDR3 is TGCGCCAGCAGCCGGGAGCATTCAAACGAGCAGTACTTC. Its protein is CASSREHSNEQYF.

The chain recombines TRBV19 with TRBJ2-7; 10 nucleotides agree with TRBD2. With 5 bases clipped from V and 6 bases from J, the junction kept 7 bases outside the gene matches. Germline-derived CDR1 and CDR2 are LNHDA and SQIVND (reference sequence). The CDR3 runs to 14 residues. The CDR3 DNA sequence: TGTGCCAGTAGTGGCAGCGGGGGGGCCGGCGAGCAGTACTTC. Translated: CASSGSGGAGEQYF.